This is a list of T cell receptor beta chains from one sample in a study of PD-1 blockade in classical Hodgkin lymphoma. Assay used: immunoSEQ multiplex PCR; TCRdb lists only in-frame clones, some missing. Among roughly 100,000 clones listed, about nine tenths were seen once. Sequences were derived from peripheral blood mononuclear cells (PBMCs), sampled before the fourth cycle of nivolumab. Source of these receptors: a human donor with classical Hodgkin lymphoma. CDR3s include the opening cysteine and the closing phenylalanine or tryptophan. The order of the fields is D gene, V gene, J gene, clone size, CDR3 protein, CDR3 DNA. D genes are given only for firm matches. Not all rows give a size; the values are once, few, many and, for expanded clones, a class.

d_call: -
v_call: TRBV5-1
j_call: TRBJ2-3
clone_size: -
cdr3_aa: CASSLAQGASTRDTQYF
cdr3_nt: TGCGCCAGCAGCTTGGCCCAAGGCGCCTCCACACGAGATACGCAGTATTTT

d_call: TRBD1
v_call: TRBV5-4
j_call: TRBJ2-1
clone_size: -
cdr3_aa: CASSNTGVGEQFF
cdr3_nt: TGTGCCAGCAGCAATACAGGGGTGGGCGAGCAGTTCTTC

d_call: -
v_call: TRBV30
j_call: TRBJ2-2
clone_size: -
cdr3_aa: CAWSVQGSIRAGELFF
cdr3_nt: TGTGCCTGGAGTGTACAAGGTTCCATTCGCGCCGGGGAGCTGTTTTTT

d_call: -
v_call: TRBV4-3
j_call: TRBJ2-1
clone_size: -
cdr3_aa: CASSQDRAVYNEQFF
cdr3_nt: TGCGCCAGCAGCCAAGATCGGGCCGTTTACAATGAGCAGTTCTTC

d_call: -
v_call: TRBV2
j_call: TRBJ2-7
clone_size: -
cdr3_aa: CASSPWPSGSSYEQYF
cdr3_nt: TGTGCCAGCAGTCCGTGGCCGAGCGGTAGCTCCTACGAGCAGTACTTC

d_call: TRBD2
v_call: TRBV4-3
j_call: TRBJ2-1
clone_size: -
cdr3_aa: CASSQDFPAGEVNEQFF
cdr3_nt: TGCGCCAGCAGCCAAGACTTCCCAGCGGGAGAAGTCAATGAGCAGTTCTTC

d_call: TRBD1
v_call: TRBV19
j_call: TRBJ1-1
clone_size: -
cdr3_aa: CASSRGGQEAFF
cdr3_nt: TGTGCCAGTTCCCGAGGGGGCCAAGAAGCTTTCTTT

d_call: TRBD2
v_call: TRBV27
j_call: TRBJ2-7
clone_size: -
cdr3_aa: CASSLSVAGGYEQYF
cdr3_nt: TGTGCCAGCAGTTTATCGGTAGCGGGAGGTTACGAGCAGTACTTC

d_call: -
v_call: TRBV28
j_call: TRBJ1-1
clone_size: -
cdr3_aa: CASSFRLLNTEAFF
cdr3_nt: TGTGCCAGCAGTTTTCGACTGCTGAACACTGAAGCTTTCTTT

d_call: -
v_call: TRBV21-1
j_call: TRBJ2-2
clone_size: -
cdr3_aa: CASSKGGEENTGELFF
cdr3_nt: TGTGCCAGCAGCAAAGGGGGGGAGGAAAACACCGGGGAGCTGTTTTTT

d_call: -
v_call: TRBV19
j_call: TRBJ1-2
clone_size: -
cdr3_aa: CASSMRRGGHGYTF
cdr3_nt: TGTGCCAGTAGTATGAGAAGGGGTGGACATGGCTACACCTTC

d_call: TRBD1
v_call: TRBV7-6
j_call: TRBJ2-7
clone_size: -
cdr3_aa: CASSLISGQGFYEQYF
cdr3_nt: TGTGCCAGCAGCTTAATCTCGGGACAGGGCTTCTACGAGCAGTACTTC

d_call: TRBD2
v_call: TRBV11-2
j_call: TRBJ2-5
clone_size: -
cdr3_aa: CASSLRLAEETQYF
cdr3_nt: TGTGCCAGCAGCTTGAGGCTAGCGGAAGAGACCCAGTACTTC

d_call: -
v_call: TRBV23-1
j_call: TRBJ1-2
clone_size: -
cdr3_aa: CASSQPPYGYTF
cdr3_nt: TGCGCCAGCAGTCAACCACCCTATGGCTACACCTTC

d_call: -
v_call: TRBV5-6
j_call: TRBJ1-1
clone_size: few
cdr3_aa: CASSLRRAITLEAFF
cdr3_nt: TGTGCCAGCAGCTTGAGGAGGGCTATTACCCTTGAAGCTTTCTTT

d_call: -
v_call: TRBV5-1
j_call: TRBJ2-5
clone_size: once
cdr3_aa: CASSWGDRQETQYF
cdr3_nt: TGCGCCAGCAGCTGGGGGGACAGACAAGAGACCCAGTACTTC

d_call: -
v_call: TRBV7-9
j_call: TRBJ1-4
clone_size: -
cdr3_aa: CASSQVQAANEKLFF
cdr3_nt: TGTGCCAGCAGCCAAGTACAGGCTGCAAATGAAAAACTGTTTTTT

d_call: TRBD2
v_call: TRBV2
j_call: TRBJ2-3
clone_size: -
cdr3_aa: CASSQLAGGTDTQYF
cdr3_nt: TGTGCCAGCAGCCAACTAGCGGGGGGCACAGATACGCAGTATTTT

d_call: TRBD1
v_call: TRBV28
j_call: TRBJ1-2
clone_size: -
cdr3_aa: CASSWGTGIGYTF
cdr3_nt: TGTGCCAGCAGCTGGGGGACAGGGATCGGCTACACCTTC

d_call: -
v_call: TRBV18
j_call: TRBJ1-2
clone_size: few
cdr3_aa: CASSPPSLDYGYTF
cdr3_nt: TGTGCCAGCTCACCACCGTCGCTTGACTATGGCTACACCTTC

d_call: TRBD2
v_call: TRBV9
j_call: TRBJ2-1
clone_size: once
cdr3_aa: CASSVAGGLYNEQFF
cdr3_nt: TGTGCCAGCAGCGTAGCGGGAGGACTCTACAATGAGCAGTTCTTC

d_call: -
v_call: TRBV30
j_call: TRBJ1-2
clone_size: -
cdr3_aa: CAWSGPRGRDGYTF
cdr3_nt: TGTGCCTGGAGTGGCCCGCGGGGCAGGGACGGCTACACCTTC

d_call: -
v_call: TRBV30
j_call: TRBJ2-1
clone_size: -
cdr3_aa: CAWSKVSYNEQFF
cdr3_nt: TGTGCCTGGAGTAAAGTTTCCTACAATGAGCAGTTCTTC

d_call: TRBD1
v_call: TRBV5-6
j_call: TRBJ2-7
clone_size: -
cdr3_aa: CASSLFRGPSYEQYF
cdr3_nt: TGTGCCAGCAGCTTGTTCAGGGGGCCCTCCTACGAGCAGTACTTC

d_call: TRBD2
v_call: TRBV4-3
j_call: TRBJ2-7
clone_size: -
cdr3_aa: CASSQDLGAGDYEQYF
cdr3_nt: TGCGCCAGCAGCCAAGATCTGGGAGCGGGGGACTACGAGCAGTACTTC

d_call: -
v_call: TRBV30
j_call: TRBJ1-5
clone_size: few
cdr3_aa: CAWGAWQNQPQHF
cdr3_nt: TGTGCCTGGGGTGCATGGCAAAATCAGCCCCAGCATTTT

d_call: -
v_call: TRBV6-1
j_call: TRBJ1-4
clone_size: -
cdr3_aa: CASTGGRESEKLFF
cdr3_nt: TGTGCCAGCACTGGGGGGAGGGAGAGTGAAAAACTGTTTTTT

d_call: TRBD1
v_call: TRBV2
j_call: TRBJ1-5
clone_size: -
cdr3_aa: CASSGTGRRQPQHF
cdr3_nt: TGTGCCAGCTCCGGGACAGGGCGACGGCAGCCCCAGCATTTT

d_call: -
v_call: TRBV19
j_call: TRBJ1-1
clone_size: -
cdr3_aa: CASSATGGNTEAFF
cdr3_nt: TGTGCCAGTAGTGCCACGGGGGGGAACACTGAAGCTTTCTTT

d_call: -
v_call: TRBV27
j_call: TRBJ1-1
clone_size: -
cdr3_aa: CASSQGWYTEAFF
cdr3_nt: TGTGCCAGTTCACAGGGTTGGTACACTGAAGCTTTCTTT

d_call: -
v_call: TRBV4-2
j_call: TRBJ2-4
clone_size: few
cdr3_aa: CASSPRLEGIQYF
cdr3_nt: TGTGCCAGCAGCCCCCGACTAGAGGGCATTCAGTACTTC

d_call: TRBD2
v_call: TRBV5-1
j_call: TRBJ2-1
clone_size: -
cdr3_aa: CASSQTIAGANEQFF
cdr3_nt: TGCGCCAGCAGCCAAACGATAGCGGGAGCGAATGAGCAGTTCTTC

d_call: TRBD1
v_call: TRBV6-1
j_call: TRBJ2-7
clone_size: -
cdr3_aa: CASRGTGGFYEQYF
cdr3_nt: TGTGCCAGCAGGGGGACAGGGGGCTTCTACGAGCAGTACTTC

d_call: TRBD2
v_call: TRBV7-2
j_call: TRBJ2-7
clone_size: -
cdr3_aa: CASSPQTSAYEQYF
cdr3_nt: TGTGCCAGCAGCCCACAGACTAGCGCCTACGAGCAGTACTTC

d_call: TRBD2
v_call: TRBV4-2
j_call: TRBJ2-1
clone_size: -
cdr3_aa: CASSQAGLATYNEQFF
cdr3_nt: TGTGCCAGCAGCCAGGCGGGACTAGCGACCTACAATGAGCAGTTCTTC

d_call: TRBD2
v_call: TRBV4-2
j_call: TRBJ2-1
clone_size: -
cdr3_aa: CASSPDHVWGLGNNEQFF
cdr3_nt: TGTGCCAGCAGCCCAGACCACGTATGGGGACTAGGTAACAATGAGCAGTTCTTC

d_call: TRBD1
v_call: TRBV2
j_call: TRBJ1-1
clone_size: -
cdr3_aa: CASRTGAGTEAFF
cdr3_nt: TGTGCCAGCAGGACAGGGGCGGGCACTGAAGCTTTCTTT

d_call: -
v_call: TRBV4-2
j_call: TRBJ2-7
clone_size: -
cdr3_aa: CASSQAVSGYEQYF
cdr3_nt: TGTGCCAGCAGCCAAGCCGTTAGCGGCTACGAGCAGTACTTC

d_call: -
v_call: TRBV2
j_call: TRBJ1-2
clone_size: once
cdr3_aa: CASSFWGPGYTF
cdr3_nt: TGTGCCAGCAGTTTTTGGGGTCCTGGCTACACCTTC

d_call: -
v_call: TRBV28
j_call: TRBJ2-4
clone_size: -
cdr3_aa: CASSLRGSAKNIQYF
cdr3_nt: TGTGCCAGCAGTTTACGCGGGTCGGCCAAAAACATTCAGTACTTC

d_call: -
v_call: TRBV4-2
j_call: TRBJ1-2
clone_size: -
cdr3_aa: CASSQDDLTNYGYTF
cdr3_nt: TGTGCCAGCAGCCAAGATGACCTAACTAACTATGGCTACACCTTC

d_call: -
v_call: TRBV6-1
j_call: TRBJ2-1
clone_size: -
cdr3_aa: CASRGITYNEQFF
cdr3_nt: TGTGCCAGCAGGGGCATTACATACAATGAGCAGTTCTTC

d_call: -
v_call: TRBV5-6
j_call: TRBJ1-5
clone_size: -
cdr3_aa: CASSTRNYSNQPQHF
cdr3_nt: TGTGCCAGCAGCACCCGAAACTATAGCAATCAGCCCCAGCATTTT

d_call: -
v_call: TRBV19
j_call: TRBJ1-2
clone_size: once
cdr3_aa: CASSNPGIAYGYTF
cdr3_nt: TGTGCCAGTAGTAATCCGGGGATCGCCTATGGCTACACCTTC

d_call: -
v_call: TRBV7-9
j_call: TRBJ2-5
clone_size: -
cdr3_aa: CASSLPDWETQYF
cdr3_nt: TGTGCCAGCAGCTTACCGGATTGGGAGACCCAGTACTTC

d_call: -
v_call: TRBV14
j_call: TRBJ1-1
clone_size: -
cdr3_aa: CASSMKSTEAFF
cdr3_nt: TGTGCCAGCAGCATGAAAAGCACTGAAGCTTTCTTT

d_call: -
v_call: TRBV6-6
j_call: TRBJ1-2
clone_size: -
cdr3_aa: CASSYSSAYRNYGYTF
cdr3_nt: TGTGCCAGCAGTTACTCGAGCGCCTACCGTAACTATGGCTACACCTTC

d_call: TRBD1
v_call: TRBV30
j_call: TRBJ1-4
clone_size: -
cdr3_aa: CAWSESGGWVKLFF
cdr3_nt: TGTGCCTGGAGTGAATCAGGGGGCTGGGTAAAACTGTTTTTT

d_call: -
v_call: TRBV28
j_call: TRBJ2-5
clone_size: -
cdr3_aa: CASSFKTLYQETQYF
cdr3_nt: TGTGCCAGCAGTTTTAAAACTCTGTACCAAGAGACCCAGTACTTC

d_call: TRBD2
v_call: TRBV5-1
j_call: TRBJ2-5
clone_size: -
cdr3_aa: CASSLDGRGGETQYF
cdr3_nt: TGCGCCAGCAGCTTGGACGGGAGGGGAGGAGAGACCCAGTACTTC

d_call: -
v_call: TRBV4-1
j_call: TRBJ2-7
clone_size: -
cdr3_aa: CASSQRADLSYEQYF
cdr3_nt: TGCGCCAGCAGCCAAAGGGCAGACTTATCCTACGAGCAGTACTTC

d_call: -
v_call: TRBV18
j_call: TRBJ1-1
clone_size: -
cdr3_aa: CASSLSQKNTEAFF
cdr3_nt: TGTGCCAGCTCACTTTCACAGAAGAACACTGAAGCTTTCTTT

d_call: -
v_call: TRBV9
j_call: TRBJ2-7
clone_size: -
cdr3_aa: CASSGKTPSSEQYF
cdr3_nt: TGTGCCAGCAGCGGAAAAACTCCCTCGTCCGAGCAGTACTTC

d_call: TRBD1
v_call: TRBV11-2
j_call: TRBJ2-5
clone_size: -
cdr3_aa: CASSLVRGPQETQYF
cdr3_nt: TGTGCCAGCAGCTTAGTCAGGGGGCCACAAGAGACCCAGTACTTC